The 7 T cell receptor beta chains presented below share a single source sample, sequenced in a study of CD8+ T cells in alopecia areata. Extracted RNA was reverse transcribed, and the resulting cDNA served as sequencing template. Using immunoSEQ multiplex PCR, the repertoire was profiled, and TCRdb retains in-frame clones only, with some absent. The sample holds about 180,000 clones; 63% are singletons and the top ten take 1.7%. The source was CD4+ T cells sorted from blood, collected at week 0. The receptors come from a human donor with alopecia areata.

To note about this clone: Other DNA sequences in this specimen translate into the identical CDR3. The chain links TRBV6-5 to TRBJ2-6; D is uncertain. This CDR3 contains 13 residues. Per the germline V gene, CDR1 is MNHEY and CDR2 is SVGAGI. The V end was cut by 8 bases, the J end by 0 bases, with 5 bases between. The CDR3 is CASSGSGANVLTF. The CDR3 nucleotides read TGTGCCAGCTCGGGCTCTGGGGCCAACGTCCTGACTTTC.

The rearrangement uses TRBV20-1 and TRBJ1-2; possibly TRBD1 for D (5 bases). The germline V and J ends were trimmed by 5 bases and 5 bases, with 9 bases remaining between them. The germline gives CDR1 DFQATT, CDR2 SNEGSKA (reference sequence). This CDR3 comprises 11 residues. CDR3 amino acids: CSAVEGYGYTF. Here the CDR3 DNA reads TGCAGTGCTGTCGAGGGGTATGGCTACACCTTC.

This sequence joins TRBV30 and TRBJ1-6, with D perhaps matching TRBD1 (5 bases). The CDR3 consists of 15 residues. CDR1 GTSNPN and CDR2 SVGIG come from the germline V gene (reference sequence). V was trimmed by 1 base and J by 5 bases, leaving 12 bases between them. CDR3 amino acids: CAWSARDRNNSPLHF. The CDR3 DNA reads TGTGCCTGGAGTGCCCGGGACCGAAATAATTCACCCCTCCACTTT.

This clone was seen a few times. In DNA, the CDR3 is TGTGCCAGCAGTAAAGGAGTCAAGGAGACCCAGTACTTC. This gives the protein CASSKGVKETQYF. The chain combines TRBV2 with TRBJ2-5; D remains unclear. This CDR3 comprises 13 residues. V was pared by 5 bases and J by 5 bases, with 12 bases between. CDR1 is SNHLY and CDR2 is FYNNEI in the germline V gene.

The chain couples TRBV4-3 to TRBJ2-1, with 8 bases aligning to TRBD1. With V trimmed by 2 bases and J by 11 bases, 5 bases remained unmatched. CDR1 and CDR2 from the germline V gene are LGHNA and YSLEER. The CDR3 covers 13 residues. The CDR3 here is CASSQNGQGQQFF. CDR3 DNA sequence: TGCGCCAGCAGCCAAAACGGACAGGGCCAGCAGTTCTTC.

V usage is TRBV30 and J usage is TRBJ1-4; D ambiguous. Germline V gives CDR1 GTSNPN, CDR2 SVGIG (reference sequence). Between the trimmed V and J ends, which lost 5 bases and 6 bases, there was a span of 13 bases. The CDR3 has 13 amino acids. The CDR3 nucleotides read TGTGCCTGGTGCCCGGTGTTTCATGAAAAACTGTTTTTT. It encodes CAWCPVFHEKLFF.

This clone has only a few counts. This chain joins TRBV7-2 and TRBJ2-7, with a possible D match to TRBD2 (5 bases). The germline gives CDR1 SGHTA, CDR2 FQGNSA. Trimming removed 5 bases from V and 1 base from J, with 9 bases in between. The CDR3 loop spans 13 amino acids. The CDR3 reads CASSIPGSYEQYF. The CDR3 DNA reads as TGTGCCAGCAGCATCCCGGGATCCTACGAGCAGTACTTC.